This T cell receptor (beta chain) was identified during a study of T cells in Graves' hyperthyroidism and ophthalmopathy. Study-level information: At initial diagnosis, before any treatment had begun, peripheral blood was obtained. Findings and caveats of the study: Ophthalmopathy was distinguished from stable hyperthyroidism by 13 V-J signatures.

Clinicians diagnosed patients from clinical symptoms, serum thyroxine and TRAb, thyroid ultrasound and orbital computed tomography. From approximately 9.1 ml of fresh peripheral blood, PBMCs were isolated. RNA transcripts provided the source from which TCR beta CDR3 regions were amplified. Carried out on the TCR CDR3, a first-round RT-PCR used the HTBI primer set. TCRdb processed the multiplex PCR reads anew with MiXCR; each CDR3 protein has one entry. The sample holds more than 350,000 distinct CDR3 sequences, about 15% seen once. This clonotype was seen many times. What it binds is not known. CDR1 is MDHEN, CDR2 SYDVKM, per germline. The V end lost 2 bases, the J end lost 4 bases, and 12 bases lay between the germline ends. This CDR3 contains 15 residues.

This receptor was taken from a woman aged 30 to 39 with Graves' hyperthyroidism. Sequencing was done on a sample of blood. The V call is TRBV28, the J call TRBJ1-5, with a tentative D call TRBD1 (5 bases). The CDR3 loop is CASSLRSGGNQPQHF. CDR3 sequence (DNA): TGTGCCAGCAGTTTAAGGTCCGGGGGGAATCAGCCCCAGCATTTT.